What follows are 8 T cell receptor beta chains derived from one specimen sequenced in a study of T-cell memory formation after mild COVID-19. Each CDR3 protein is one row after TCRdb ran MiXCR on the 5' RACE reads. The sample includes roughly 150,000 distinct CDR3 sequences, under 30% of them seen just once. Material for sequencing was PBMCs or a T cell subset sorted from them (not recorded which). Every receptor here comes from an adult woman who had mild COVID-19 (a few samples of this study predate the infection). Cell type and time point are not known.

V is TRBV5-1 and J is TRBJ1-2; D call uncertain. The CDR3 is 16 residues long. Deletions cut 0 bases from V and 0 bases from J, with 12 bases between. Looked up from germline, CDR1 is SGHRS and CDR2 is YFSETQ. The CDR3 DNA follows: TGCGCCAGCAGCTTGGGAGAAAGGTCAGCTAACTATGGCTACACCTTC. This gives the protein CASSLGERSANYGYTF.

This chain uses TRBV7-9 with TRBJ1-5, with D hard to call. This CDR3 is built from 17 residues. V was pared by 1 base and J by 4 bases, with 17 bases between. The germline V gene encodes CDR1 SEHNR and CDR2 FQNEAQ (reference sequence). The CDR3 nucleotides read TGTGCCAGCAGCTTAGTCTCGCAGGTAATTGCAAATCAGCCCCAGCATTTT. Its protein product is CASSLVSQVIANQPQHF.

The chain has TRBV12-3 or TRBV12-4 and TRBJ1-1, with D uncertain. Deletions cut 2 bases from V and 7 bases from J, with 14 bases between. This CDR3 contains 14 residues. The CDR3 protein is CASSLSQHRDEAFF. The CDR3 nucleotides read TGTGCCAGCAGTTTATCACAACATCGGGATGAAGCTTTCTTT.

This clonotype turned up a few times. The CDR3 loop reads CSARARDRGSYEQYF. The DNA for the CDR3 is TGCAGTGCTAGAGCCCGGGACAGGGGATCCTACGAGCAGTACTTC. The chain has TRBV20-1 and TRBJ2-7; 10 bases are shared with TRBD1. Germline values: CDR1 DFQATT, CDR2 SNEGSKA (reference sequence). CDR3 length equals 15 residues. The V gene end was trimmed by 1 base and the J gene end by 1 base; junction bases not matched to a gene: 4.

This clonotype was counted many times. The chain uses TRBV20-1 and TRBJ2-5; the D gene is possibly TRBD2 (6 bases). CDR1 is DFQATT, CDR2 SNEGSKA, per germline (reference sequence). This CDR3 is built from 14 residues. Trimming left V 0 bases short and J 1 base short, with 9 bases between. CDR3 region: CSARDGGTQETQYF. CDR3 DNA sequence: TGCAGTGCTAGAGATGGAGGGACCCAAGAGACCCAGTACTTC.

This clonotype was counted between two and nine times. The DNA for the CDR3 is TGTGCCAGCAGCTTAGATCGGTGGACTAGCGGGAGGGCCAACGAGCAGTACTTC. Its protein is CASSLDRWTSGRANEQYF. The V gene is TRBV11-3, the J gene TRBJ2-7, with 15 nucleotides matching TRBD2. Germline assignment: CDR1 SGHNT and CDR2 YENEEA. The CDR3 consists of 18 residues. V lost 0 bases, J lost 5 bases, and 8 bases stayed unmatched. Using reference TRBV11-3 and TRBJ2-7 for the parts outside the CDR3, the full variable domain is EAGVVQSPRYKIIEKKQPVAFWCNPISGHNTLYWYLQNLGQGPELLIRYENEEAVDDSQLPKDRFSAERLKGVDSTLKIQPAELGDSAVYLCASSLDRWTSGRANEQYFGPGTRLTVT.

The chain carries TRBV20-1 and TRBJ2-3; 12 positions agree with TRBD2. Germline trimming cut 2 bases from V and 5 bases from J; bases unmatched to any gene: 8. CDR3 length: 16 residues. CDR1 is DFQATT, CDR2 SNEGSKA, per germline (reference sequence). CDR3 in DNA: TGCAGTGCTAGACCCAGACTAGCGGGAGTCGGAGATACGCAGTATTTT. Its translation: CSARPRLAGVGDTQYF.

This clonotype has only a few counts. This chain uses TRBV7-6 with TRBJ2-3, with D possibly being TRBD2 (5 bases). The CDR3 has 12 residues. Germline lookup yields CDR1 SGHVS and CDR2 FNYEAQ. With 5 bases removed from V and 6 bases from J, the gap between germline ends came to 9 bases. CDR3 DNA: TGTGCCAGCAGCCCTTCTAGCGATACGCAGTATTTT. It yields the protein CASSPSSDTQYF.